This is a list of T cell receptor beta chains from one sample in a study of blood T cell repertoires in COVID-19. Produced via immunoSEQ multiplex PCR; TCRdb's table is partial and in-frame only. There are 70,000 to 85,000 clones in the sample; roughly four fifths occur only once, and roughly a tenth lies in the top ten. Specimen: peripheral blood. These receptors all stem from a man aged 55 to 69 with acute or convalescent COVID-19. CDR3s include the opening cysteine and the closing phenylalanine or tryptophan. Each record gives: CDR3 DNA, CDR3 protein, J gene, D gene, V gene, clone size. D genes are given only for firm matches. Clone size is shown for a subset of rows, as once, few, many or a class of expanded clone.

CDR3nt: TGTGCCAGCAGCTTGGACAGAATCCTTGGCTACACCTTC
CDR3aa: CASSLDRILGYTF
j_gene: TRBJ1-2
d_gene: -
v_gene: TRBV7-3
abundance: -

CDR3nt: TGTGCCAGCAGCTTAGATTGGACTAGCTCAGATACGCAGTATTTT
CDR3aa: CASSLDWTSSDTQYF
j_gene: TRBJ2-3
d_gene: TRBD2
v_gene: TRBV7-2
abundance: few

CDR3nt: TGTGCCAGCAGCCTCGGACAGGGGCGGTACGAGCAGTACTTC
CDR3aa: CASSLGQGRYEQYF
j_gene: TRBJ2-7
d_gene: TRBD1
v_gene: TRBV5-6
abundance: few

CDR3nt: TGTGCCAGCCTCGACAGGGGAAGCGACGAGCAGTACTTC
CDR3aa: CASLDRGSDEQYF
j_gene: TRBJ2-7
d_gene: TRBD1
v_gene: TRBV7-3
abundance: once

CDR3nt: TGCGCCAGCAGTGATGAGGGATCTGGAACAGGGGAGCTGTTTTTT
CDR3aa: CASSDEGSGTGELFF
j_gene: TRBJ2-2
d_gene: -
v_gene: TRBV10-1
abundance: -

CDR3nt: TGTGCCAGCAGTTTACGGGTGAGGGAGACCCAGTACTTC
CDR3aa: CASSLRVRETQYF
j_gene: TRBJ2-5
d_gene: -
v_gene: TRBV6-6
abundance: -

CDR3nt: TGTGCCAGCAGCTTAGGTCCCCGGGACAGGGGTAACGAGCAGTACTTC
CDR3aa: CASSLGPRDRGNEQYF
j_gene: TRBJ2-7
d_gene: TRBD1
v_gene: TRBV11-3
abundance: -

CDR3nt: TGTGCCATGGGGACAGAAAACATTCAGTACTTC
CDR3aa: CAMGTENIQYF
j_gene: TRBJ2-4
d_gene: TRBD1
v_gene: TRBV10-3
abundance: few

CDR3nt: TGTGCCAGCAGCTTGGTAAGGGCGGGTGGCTACACCTTC
CDR3aa: CASSLVRAGGYTF
j_gene: TRBJ1-2
d_gene: -
v_gene: TRBV5-5
abundance: -

CDR3nt: TGTGCCAGCAGTTACTCGACAGCGGGAGACGAGCAGTACTTC
CDR3aa: CASSYSTAGDEQYF
j_gene: TRBJ2-7
d_gene: TRBD2
v_gene: TRBV6-2/TRBV6-3
abundance: -

CDR3nt: TGTGCCAGCAGCCAAGGAGGGACTGGAAACACCATATATTTT
CDR3aa: CASSQGGTGNTIYF
j_gene: TRBJ1-3
d_gene: -
v_gene: TRBV3-1/TRBV3-2
abundance: -

CDR3nt: TGTGCCAGCAGCTTATTTGCTGGGACAGGGGGCCAAGAGACCCAGTACTTC
CDR3aa: CASSLFAGTGGQETQYF
j_gene: TRBJ2-5
d_gene: TRBD1
v_gene: TRBV7-2
abundance: -

CDR3nt: TGTGCCAGCAGTGGGCAGGGGGCTGTCGCCGGGGAGCTGTTTTTT
CDR3aa: CASSGQGAVAGELFF
j_gene: TRBJ2-2
d_gene: TRBD1
v_gene: TRBV2
abundance: -

CDR3nt: TGCGCCAGCAGCCAGCTCTTTAGCGGGGGCACAGATACGCAGTATTTT
CDR3aa: CASSQLFSGGTDTQYF
j_gene: TRBJ2-3
d_gene: TRBD2
v_gene: TRBV4-3
abundance: -

CDR3nt: TGTGCCCGGTCGCGGACTAGCGGAGGGTACGAGCAGTACTTC
CDR3aa: CARSRTSGGYEQYF
j_gene: TRBJ2-7
d_gene: TRBD2
v_gene: TRBV27
abundance: -

CDR3nt: TGTGCCAGCAGTGAAGCTGCAGGGACCAAAAACATTCAGTACTTC
CDR3aa: CASSEAAGTKNIQYF
j_gene: TRBJ2-4
d_gene: -
v_gene: TRBV6-1
abundance: -

CDR3nt: TGCGCCAGCAAGGTAGGGGGCGGGACAGATACGCAGTATTTT
CDR3aa: CASKVGGGTDTQYF
j_gene: TRBJ2-3
d_gene: TRBD1
v_gene: TRBV5-1
abundance: -

CDR3nt: TGTGCCAGCAGTTACGGGAGGGGCACAGATACGCAGTATTTT
CDR3aa: CASSYGRGTDTQYF
j_gene: TRBJ2-3
d_gene: TRBD2
v_gene: TRBV6-2/TRBV6-3
abundance: -

CDR3nt: TGCGCCAGCAGCCCTGGACTAGCGTCAGGGACGCAGTATTTT
CDR3aa: CASSPGLASGTQYF
j_gene: TRBJ2-3
d_gene: TRBD2
v_gene: TRBV5-1
abundance: -

CDR3nt: TGCAGCGCAAGGACAGGGGAAATGAATGAGCAGTTCTTC
CDR3aa: CSARTGEMNEQFF
j_gene: TRBJ2-1
d_gene: TRBD1
v_gene: TRBV29-1
abundance: -

CDR3nt: TGTGCCAGTGGACCGGGACAGGGGTTCCACGAGCAGTACTTC
CDR3aa: CASGPGQGFHEQYF
j_gene: TRBJ2-7
d_gene: TRBD1
v_gene: TRBV2
abundance: -

CDR3nt: TGTGCCAGCAGTTACCCGACTAGCGGGAGCTATGAGCAGTTCTTC
CDR3aa: CASSYPTSGSYEQFF
j_gene: TRBJ2-1
d_gene: TRBD2
v_gene: TRBV6-5
abundance: once

CDR3nt: TGTGCCAGTAGTCATCCGGGACTTAGCCGGGAGACCCAGTACTTC
CDR3aa: CASSHPGLSRETQYF
j_gene: TRBJ2-5
d_gene: -
v_gene: TRBV19
abundance: -

CDR3nt: TGTGCCAGCAGCCAATCGGCATCGAACACTGAAGCTTTCTTT
CDR3aa: CASSQSASNTEAFF
j_gene: TRBJ1-1
d_gene: -
v_gene: TRBV16
abundance: -

CDR3nt: TGTGCCTGGAGTTCCCCGTCCTATAATTCACCCCTCCACTTT
CDR3aa: CAWSSPSYNSPLHF
j_gene: TRBJ1-6
d_gene: -
v_gene: TRBV30
abundance: -

CDR3nt: TGTGCCAGCAGCCCTAGTGGACAGATCTACGAGCAGTACTTC
CDR3aa: CASSPSGQIYEQYF
j_gene: TRBJ2-7
d_gene: -
v_gene: TRBV9
abundance: -

CDR3nt: TGCGCCAGCAGGGCTACCTACAGGGGGCGGGGTAAAGCTTTCTTT
CDR3aa: CASRATYRGRGKAFF
j_gene: TRBJ1-1
d_gene: TRBD1
v_gene: TRBV4-1
abundance: -

CDR3nt: TGTGCCAGTGCCCTGGGGGGGGCCGTAGATACGCAGTATTTT
CDR3aa: CASALGGAVDTQYF
j_gene: TRBJ2-3
d_gene: -
v_gene: TRBV19
abundance: -

CDR3nt: TGCGCCAGCAGCCAACTAGCGGGGGGCCGTTACAATGAGCAGTTCTTC
CDR3aa: CASSQLAGGRYNEQFF
j_gene: TRBJ2-1
d_gene: TRBD2
v_gene: TRBV4-3
abundance: -

CDR3nt: TGTGCCAGCTCACCTACGTGGGCAGAGGCCAAAAACATTCAGTACTTC
CDR3aa: CASSPTWAEAKNIQYF
j_gene: TRBJ2-4
d_gene: -
v_gene: TRBV18
abundance: once

CDR3nt: TGCGCCAGCAGTCACACCAGGACTAGCGGGGCCTCGGTTAACACCGGGGAGCTGTTTTTT
CDR3aa: CASSHTRTSGASVNTGELFF
j_gene: TRBJ2-2
d_gene: TRBD2
v_gene: TRBV23-1
abundance: -

CDR3nt: TGTGCCAGCAGCCCAGGAGGAGCGGGACTCCTGCAAAACATTCAGTACTTC
CDR3aa: CASSPGGAGLLQNIQYF
j_gene: TRBJ2-4
d_gene: TRBD2
v_gene: TRBV7-2
abundance: few

CDR3nt: TGTGCCAGCAGCCCTTACAGGAATCAGCCCCAGCATTTT
CDR3aa: CASSPYRNQPQHF
j_gene: TRBJ1-5
d_gene: -
v_gene: TRBV5-8
abundance: -

CDR3nt: TGTGCCACCCTAGCTGAGGCTATCGGGGGCTACACCTTC
CDR3aa: CATLAEAIGGYTF
j_gene: TRBJ1-2
d_gene: -
v_gene: TRBV5-4
abundance: few

CDR3nt: TGTGCCAGCAGCACCGGTGGGGCCGCGGCTAATGAAAAACTGTTTTTT
CDR3aa: CASSTGGAAANEKLFF
j_gene: TRBJ1-4
d_gene: -
v_gene: TRBV13
abundance: few

CDR3nt: TGCGCCAGCAGCCAAGGGATAGCGGGAGGGTTAGATACGCAGTATTTT
CDR3aa: CASSQGIAGGLDTQYF
j_gene: TRBJ2-3
d_gene: TRBD2
v_gene: TRBV5-1
abundance: once

CDR3nt: TGTGCCAGCATGACTCCGCATGGGGCCAACGTCCTGACTTTC
CDR3aa: CASMTPHGANVLTF
j_gene: TRBJ2-6
d_gene: -
v_gene: TRBV27
abundance: -

CDR3nt: TGTGCCTGGAGCCGACAGGGGAATCAGCCCCAGCATTTT
CDR3aa: CAWSRQGNQPQHF
j_gene: TRBJ1-5
d_gene: TRBD1
v_gene: TRBV30
abundance: few

CDR3nt: TGCGCCAGCAGCCAAGAAGTTGGCCCCTACGAGCAGTACTTC
CDR3aa: CASSQEVGPYEQYF
j_gene: TRBJ2-7
d_gene: -
v_gene: TRBV4-3
abundance: -

CDR3nt: TGTGCCAGCAGCTTGAGATACAGGAACTACGAGCAGTACTTC
CDR3aa: CASSLRYRNYEQYF
j_gene: TRBJ2-7
d_gene: -
v_gene: TRBV11-3
abundance: -

CDR3nt: TGTGCCAGCTCACCCCCCTTGCGAGGTCCCAACTACGAGCAGTACTTC
CDR3aa: CASSPPLRGPNYEQYF
j_gene: TRBJ2-7
d_gene: -
v_gene: TRBV18
abundance: -

CDR3nt: TGTGCCAGCAGCCCCCTCCTTCTCTCCTACAATGAGCAGTTCTTC
CDR3aa: CASSPLLLSYNEQFF
j_gene: TRBJ2-1
d_gene: -
v_gene: TRBV3-1/TRBV3-2
abundance: -

CDR3nt: TGTGCCTGGAGTGCCACCCGGGGGGGCCCCGTCGGGGAGCTGTTTTTT
CDR3aa: CAWSATRGGPVGELFF
j_gene: TRBJ2-2
d_gene: TRBD2
v_gene: TRBV30
abundance: -

CDR3nt: TGTGCCAGCACCGTTCCCCCCTGGACAGGTCTTAACTATGGCTACACCTTC
CDR3aa: CASTVPPWTGLNYGYTF
j_gene: TRBJ1-2
d_gene: TRBD1
v_gene: TRBV7-8
abundance: -